Below are 20 T cell receptor beta chains sequenced from a single sample in a study of post-analysis software for immune sequencing data. The TCR beta cDNA libraries contained unique molecular identifiers. TCRdb re-analysed the PCR reads in MiXCR, keeping a single row per CDR3 protein. The table shows roughly 650,000 distinct CDR3 sequences, with 55% to 60% occurring only once. Study observations and caveats: With TRBV5-6, TRBV5-1 and TRBV20-1 included, several TRBV segments were more frequent in patients than in controls.

Their recognized antigens are unknown. The specimen was blood. All receptors derive from a girl aged 2-10 years with multiple sclerosis.

The rearrangement uses TRBV10-3 and TRBJ2-4; 7 bases match TRBD2. Trimming took 2 bases from V and 7 from J; bases not matched to a gene: 5. Germline assignment: CDR1 ENHRY and CDR2 SYGVKD. The CDR3 is 14 residues long. The CDR3 coding sequence is TGTGCCATCAGTGAGACGGGGGGACCTAACATTCAGTACTTC. Protein sequence: CAISETGGPNIQYF.

About this clonotype: The junction departs from the called germline gene at one end, perhaps through a read error. The chain is built from TRBV14 and TRBJ2-5, with a tentative D call TRBD2 (5 bases). The CDR3 covers 17 residues. Germline CDR1 and CDR2: SGHDN and FVKESK. CDR3 DNA: TGTGCCAGCAGTCAAGTGGTGAGGGTGGCTTATGGAGAGACCCAGTACTTC. Its translation is CASSQVVRVAYGETQYF.

The rearrangement uses TRBV15 and TRBJ2-2, with D possibly being TRBD2 (6 bases). Germline V gene sequence: CDR1 LNHNV, CDR2 YYDKDF (reference sequence). V was pared by 3 bases and J by 6 bases, with 20 bases between. The CDR3 loop spans 17 amino acids. In DNA, the CDR3 is TGTGCCACCAGCAGGGAATTCGGGACTGAAAGGGCCGGGGAGCTGTTTTTT. As protein: CATSREFGTERAGELFF.

This chain uses TRBV7-9 with TRBJ2-1; 7 bases map to TRBD1. Germline CDR1 SEHNR, CDR2 FQNEAQ (reference sequence). V lost 7 bases and J lost 4; bases outside the gene matches: 7. The CDR3 spans 14 residues. The CDR3: CASIRQGTYNEQFF. DNA of the CDR3: TGTGCCAGCATCCGACAGGGTACGTACAATGAGCAGTTCTTC.

This clonotype has a single count. The chain is built from TRBV20-1 and TRBJ1-1; tentative D call: TRBD1 (5 bases). CDR1 and CDR2 from the germline V gene are DFQATT and SNEGSKA (reference sequence). With 1 base removed from V and 6 bases from J, the gap between germline ends came to 21 bases. The CDR3 runs 16 residues. CDR3 sequence reads: CSARVPVAREGPEAFF. The DNA of the CDR3 is TGCAGTGCTAGAGTACCGGTGGCCAGGGAGGGCCCTGAAGCTTTCTTT.

The chain carries TRBV7-8 and TRBJ2-1; D gene unclear. The CDR3 is 15 amino acids. V shed 2 bases and J shed 4 bases, with 12 bases lying between them. Germline loops: CDR1 SGHVS, CDR2 FQNEAQ. The CDR3 nucleotides read TGTGCCAGCAGCTTACCGGGTCACGCATACAATGAGCAGTTCTTC. This encodes CASSLPGHAYNEQFF.

This chain links TRBV4-3 with TRBJ1-2; D not certain. V lost 0 bases, J lost 1 base, and 6 bases lay in between. There are 14 residues in the CDR3. Germline values: CDR1 LGHNA, CDR2 YSLEER. CDR3 DNA sequence: TGCGCCAGCAGCCAAGAAGGCAGTAACTATGGCTACACCTTC. Its protein is CASSQEGSNYGYTF.

This clonotype was observed once. V is TRBV2 and J is TRBJ2-4; D remains ambiguous. CDR3 length: 14 residues. The germline gives CDR1 SNHLY, CDR2 FYNNEI. V lost 8 bases and J 0 bases, leaving 11 bases between the germline ends. CDR3 sequence: CASGNGLAKNIQYF. The CDR3 coding sequence is TGTGCCAGCGGGAACGGATTAGCCAAAAACATTCAGTACTTC.

This clonotype was observed a few times. The chain combines TRBV4-3 with TRBJ2-1; 10 nucleotides align to TRBD2. After removal of 0 bases from V and 6 bases from J, the junction contained 11 bases not matched to a gene. CDR3 size: 18 residues. Germline CDR1 is LGHNA and CDR2 is YSLEER. The CDR3 coding sequence is TGCGCCAGCAGCCAAGATCCATTTTCGAGCGGGGGGGGCAATGAGCAGTTCTTC. Translating it yields CASSQDPFSSGGGNEQFF.

This clonotype has more than one count but fewer than ten. The chain is built from TRBV6-6 and TRBJ2-1, with 9 bases matching TRBD1. The germline gives CDR1 MNHNY, CDR2 SVGAGI (reference sequence). The V and J ends lost 4 bases and 0 bases, in that order; junction bases with no gene match: 7. The CDR3 is 17 residues long. The CDR3 is CASSSVPGQGSYNEQFF. CDR3 coding DNA: TGTGCCAGCAGTTCGGTACCGGGACAGGGCTCCTACAATGAGCAGTTCTTC.

This clonotype appeared a few times. The J gene is TRBJ1-2, the V gene TRBV12-3 or TRBV12-4, with D perhaps matching TRBD1 (5 bases). The CDR3 is made up of 15 amino acids. Trimming shortened V by 5 bases and J by 4 bases, and 17 bases separated the two germline ends. The DNA for the CDR3 is TGTGCCAGCAGTCAGACCCCGGGGGTGGGCTATGGCTACACCTTC. This codes for CASSQTPGVGYGYTF.

Of note for this clonotype: Compared with germline, one end of the junction differs, possibly owing to a read error. The chain employs TRBV5-1 and TRBJ2-1; TRBD2 aligns across 10 bases. This CDR3 comprises 15 residues. Germline loops: CDR1 SGHRS, CDR2 YFSETQ. CDR3 residues: CASSPLAGPYNEQFF. CDR3 DNA: TGTGCCAGCAGCCCACTAGCGGGACCATACAATGAGCAGTTCTTC.

The chain links TRBV29-1 to TRBJ2-1, with 7 nucleotides matching TRBD1. The CDR3 is made up of 13 amino acids. The ends lost 7 bases at V and 3 bases at J; junction bases unmatched: 6. In germline, CDR1 is SQVTM, CDR2 ANQGSEA. The CDR3 nucleotides are TGCAGCGCCCACGGGACAGACTACAATGAGCAGTTCTTC. Amino acids: CSAHGTDYNEQFF.

V usage is TRBV12-3 or TRBV12-4 and J usage is TRBJ2-3; perhaps TRBD2 as D (6 bases). The CDR3 has 13 amino acids. V was trimmed by 3 bases and J by 6 bases, leaving 10 bases between them. The CDR3 region has the DNA TGTGCCAGCAGTTTCCTAGCGACGGATACGCAGTATTTT. Translating gives CASSFLATDTQYF.

The chain recombines TRBV6-6 with TRBJ1-5; D is ambiguous. In germline, CDR1 is MNHNY, CDR2 SVGAGI (reference sequence). V lost 10 bases and J 2 bases, leaving 9 bases between the germline ends. The CDR3 length is 12 residues. CDR3 nucleotides: TGTGCCATCCGTTCTGGCAATCAGCCCCAGCATTTT. It is translated as CAIRSGNQPQHF.

This clonotype occurred once. This chain links TRBV2 with TRBJ2-5, with TRBD1 matching over 9 bases. The junction had 8 bases not matched to a gene; V was cut back by 7 bases and J by 5 bases. This CDR3 is 14 amino acids long. Germline loops: CDR1 SNHLY, CDR2 FYNNEI. The CDR3 DNA is TGTGCCAGCACCTTGGGACAGGGTTGGGAGACCCAGTACTTC. Its translation is CASTLGQGWETQYF.

On this clonotype: A read error is possible here, since a much larger clone lies one base away. The V call is TRBV2, the J call TRBJ2-1; D is uncertain. This CDR3 has 15 amino acids. From germline, CDR1 is SNHLY and CDR2 FYNNEI. In nucleotides, the CDR3 is TGTGCCGGCAGTGTTTCCTTAGGTTCCTACAATGAGCAGTTCTTC. Its protein product is CAGSVSLGSYNEQFF.

V gene TRBV9 combines with J gene TRBJ2-5; tentative D call: TRBD1 (6 bases). Germline lookup yields CDR1 SGDLS and CDR2 YYNGEE. This CDR3 region has 13 residues. V shed 7 bases and J shed 5 bases, with 15 bases lying between them. In DNA, the CDR3 is TGTGCCAGCCAGAAGGGGGTGGAGGAGACCCAGTACTTC. Translation gives CASQKGVEETQYF.

The chain is built from TRBV2 and TRBJ2-2; D is ambiguous. Trimming took 6 bases from V and 1 from J, leaving 6 bases between them. The germline V gene has CDR1 SNHLY and CDR2 FYNNEI. The CDR3 runs to 13 residues. CDR3 in DNA: TGTGCCAGCAGGAGACTGAACACCGGGGAGCTGTTTTTT. Translated: CASRRLNTGELFF. Full variable domain (rest looked up from reference TRBV2 and TRBJ2-2): EPEVTQTPSHQVTQMGQEVILRCVPISNHLYFYWYRQILGQKVEFLVSFYNNEISEKSEIFDDQFSVERPDGSNFTLKIRSTKLEDSAMYFCASRRLNTGELFFGEGSRLTVL.

This clonotype was counted a few times. V usage is TRBV24-1 and J usage is TRBJ2-1; D perhaps matches TRBD1 (5 bases). CDR1 and CDR2 from the germline V gene are KGHDR and SFDVKD. This CDR3 has 14 amino acids. The V end lost 2 bases, the J end lost 9 bases, and 13 bases lay between the germline ends. CDR3 amino acids: CATSDSQGGPEQFF. The CDR3 DNA reads TGTGCCACCAGTGATTCCCAGGGTGGCCCTGAGCAGTTCTTC.